Included here is one T cell receptor beta chain sequence, with context. It has no known antigen specificity. Per-base qualities were not stored, and no clone one base away is much larger. Enrolling through a virtual design, the prospective study's participants ranged in age from roughly 18 to 95 years and lived across roughly 24 United States geographic areas. To assign participants to cohorts, the prospective study relied on clinical history that participants themselves reported in a screening survey and a study questionnaire. Recovered participants in ImmuneRACE Cohort 3 were defined by two consecutive negative NP/OP PCR tests, clearance by a healthcare professional, or resolution of symptoms. In the prospective study, mobile phlebotomists collected whole blood, serum and a nasopharyngeal or oropharyngeal swab from each participant. Participants in the prospective study had the option to provide additional blood draws and questionnaires over a roughly two-month period. Before DNA extraction, prospective study blood samples were shipped either frozen or at room temperature.

The data were obtained in a study of blood T cell repertoires in COVID-19 (TCRdb year 2020). Turning to the overall study: The collaborator samples originated in the United States, Italy and Spain and spanned the acute and convalescent phases of COVID-19. The prospective study material was composed of cDNA or gDNA derived from T cells, B-cell-depleted T cells, or PBMCs. The dataset comprised deeply sampled blood TCRbeta repertoires from subjects exposed to, actively infected with, or recovered from COVID-19. The repertoires were released in a freely available public database intended as a resource for research on the immune response to SARS-CoV-2. Samples came from the ongoing ImmuneRACE study (first 160 participants) plus 1,254 subjects from 6 global collaborators. The sample metadata nearly always contained a de-identified subject ID, COVID-19 status, age in years and sex. Where HLA class I and class II types were available, the types were taken from metadata supplied by the sample provider, not from assay-based typing. Paper-wide results and their limitations: How much clinical and demographic metadata was included differed by source and by participant, and the metadata was provided uncurated.

TCRbeta CDR3 regions were amplified from genomic DNA by means of the immunoSEQ Assay, a bias-controlled multiplex PCR. Per the source publication's procedure: Within the assay, amplification of reference gene primers was used to estimate how many nucleated cells each sample contained. Sequence reads were collapsed and filtered to measure the absolute abundance of every unique TCRbeta CDR3 rearrangement. For each sample, productive Simpson clonality was calculated as the square root of Simpson's diversity index across productive rearrangements. TCRdb carries this immuneACCESS record with in-frame sequences only. Its versions omit some clonotypes, under half of them owing to an unresolved V gene in the studies checked, with the rest unexplained. V, J and clone size derive from that table, while D and trimming were established from the DNA sequence. The sample includes about 480,000 clones, with 88% observed a single time. Approximately 1.8% of the sample belongs to the ten largest clones.

V gives up 7 bases and J gives up 5 bases, and the segment between their germline ends measures 14 bases. CDR1 SEHNR and CDR2 FQNEAQ were looked up in the germline V gene (reference sequence). Including the terminal cysteine and phenylalanine, the CDR3 comprises 13 residues. The entry retains the CDR3 DNA only, 39 bases that are in frame from base 1. Sequenced sample: PBMCs or T cells enriched from blood (not recorded which). The sequence joins TRBV7-9 to TRBJ1-1; the D segment could be TRBD1, given 6 matching bases. This TCR came from a woman aged 40 to 50 who had recovered from COVID-19. For the CDR3, the sequence is CASTVQGRTEAFF. The DNA sequence reads TGTGCCAGCACAGTACAGGGACGAACTGAAGCTTTCTTT.